A single sample is the source of the 22 T cell receptor beta chains below, sequenced in a study of CD8+CD57+ T cells in acquired aplastic anemia. Using genomic DNA as the template, TCR beta VDJ and CDR3 profiling was carried out. One entry per CDR3 protein results from TCRdb running MiXCR on the reads. This sample has 200,000 or so distinct CDR3 sequences, with around 66% found just once. The sample was sorted CD4+, CD8+, or CD8+CD57+ T cells (not recorded which) from PBMCs. The receptors derive from a human donor with severe aplastic anemia or a healthy control (not recorded which).

V and J are TRBV19 and TRBJ2-7; 10 nucleotides align to TRBD2. The CDR3 length is 16 residues. The V gene's germline CDR1 is LNHDA and CDR2 SQIVND (reference sequence). J gave up 3 bases and V 5 bases, and 10 bases lay outside the gene matches. CDR3 sequence reads: CASSAGLAAVGYEQYF. CDR3 DNA: TGTGCCAGTAGTGCCGGACTAGCGGCAGTGGGCTACGAGCAGTACTTC.

The chain recombines TRBV19 with TRBJ2-3; D call uncertain. Germline-derived CDR1 and CDR2 are LNHDA and SQIVND (reference sequence). V lost 8 bases and J 0 bases, leaving 18 bases between the germline ends. The length of the CDR3 is 16 residues. The CDR3, as DNA: TGTGCCAGTGCAAGGTGGACGGGCAAGAGCACAGATACGCAGTATTTT. Its protein product is CASARWTGKSTDTQYF.

This clonotype appeared once. The chain links TRBV7-6 to TRBJ2-7; 8 bases agree with TRBD2. Germline values: CDR1 SGHVS, CDR2 FNYEAQ. V was pared by 1 base and J by 0 bases, with 11 bases of the junction left unmatched. The CDR3 has 18 amino acids. The CDR3 bases are TGTGCCAGCAGCTTAGGAGTTTCGGGGGGGTCAAGCTCCTACGAGCAGTACTTC. Translating it yields CASSLGVSGGSSSYEQYF.

The genes are TRBV2 and TRBJ2-7; 8 bases match TRBD1. The V and J ends lost 9 bases and 3 bases, in that order; junction bases with no gene match: 10. Per germline, CDR1 SNHLY and CDR2 FYNNEI. CDR3 length: 14 residues. CDR3: CARTDGTGSYEQYF. DNA of the CDR3: TGTGCCAGGACGGACGGGACAGGCAGCTACGAGCAGTACTTC.

The CDR3 DNA reads TGTGCCAGCAGCACCGGGACAGGGACTTCACCCCTCCACTTT. Its translation is CASSTGTGTSPLHF. The chain links TRBV7-8 to TRBJ1-6; TRBD1 aligns across 9 bases. Germline V gene sequence: CDR1 SGHVS, CDR2 FQNEAQ. CDR3 length: 14 amino acids. With V trimmed by 5 bases and J by 9 bases, 5 bases remained unmatched.

At least ten counts were recorded for this clonotype. This chain joins TRBV5-1 and TRBJ2-1; D may match TRBD1 or TRBD2 (6 bases each). Deletions cut 6 bases from V and 4 bases from J, with 17 bases between. The CDR3 contains 15 residues. CDR1 is SGHRS and CDR2 is YFSETQ in the germline V gene. This CDR3 is CASTLIGGVYNEQFF. CDR3 nucleotide sequence: TGCGCCAGCACGCTTATCGGGGGCGTATACAATGAGCAGTTCTTC.

This clonotype was counted ten times or more. The chain employs TRBV7-3 and TRBJ2-5; 11 nucleotides agree with TRBD1. V lost 2 bases and J lost 4; bases outside the gene matches: 3. This CDR3 is built from 15 residues. CDR1 and CDR2 from the germline V gene are SGHTA and FQGTGA. The CDR3 coding sequence is TGTGCCAGCAGCTTAGCCGGGACAGGGGGAGAGACCCAGTACTTC. Amino acids: CASSLAGTGGETQYF.

The V call is TRBV20-1, the J call TRBJ2-5; D call uncertain. CDR1 is DFQATT, CDR2 SNEGSKA, per germline (reference sequence). The CDR3 runs 11 residues. Trimming stripped 2 bases from V and 4 bases from J, with 5 bases between. In nucleotides, the CDR3 is TGCAGTGCTAGATTGGGAGAGACCCAGTACTTC. Translation: CSARLGETQYF.

The V gene is TRBV5-6, the J gene TRBJ2-1; D uncertain. The CDR3 is made up of 12 amino acids. Trimming cost V 2 bases and J 9 bases, with 9 bases left between them. The germline V gene has CDR1 SGHDT and CDR2 YYEEEE. The CDR3 reads CASSLSSFEQFF. The CDR3 region has the DNA TGTGCCAGCAGCTTATCTAGTTTTGAGCAGTTCTTC.

In its sample, this clonotype was seen a few times. CDR3 bases: TGTGCCATCAGTGAGACGGACAGGGGGTATGAGACCCAGTACTTC. Translated: CAISETDRGYETQYF. The V call is TRBV10-3, the J call TRBJ2-5, with 10 bases aligning to TRBD1. Germline-derived CDR1 and CDR2 are ENHRY and SYGVKD. V lost 2 bases to trimming and J lost 5 bases; unmatched junction nucleotides: 5. The CDR3 is made up of 15 amino acids.

This clonotype appeared a single time. The chain has TRBV6-5 and TRBJ1-4, with D possibly being TRBD1 (6 bases). The CDR3 contains 14 residues. Per germline, CDR1 MNHEY and CDR2 SVGAGI. Trimming stripped 5 bases from V and 5 bases from J, with 12 bases between. The chain's CDR3 is CASSRDIANEKLFF. CDR3 in DNA: TGTGCCAGCAGTCGGGACATCGCAAATGAAAAACTGTTTTTT.

This clonotype occurred a few times. The J gene is TRBJ1-2, the V gene TRBV13; D unresolved. CDR3 size: 14 residues. Trimming removed 1 base at V and 4 bases at J, with 10 bases between. Germline V gene sequence: CDR1 PRHDT, CDR2 FYEKMQ (reference sequence). DNA for the CDR3: TGTGCCAGCAGCTTAGCGCCAGTCACCTATGGCTACACCTTC. Protein sequence: CASSLAPVTYGYTF.

V is TRBV27 and J is TRBJ2-7; D gene ambiguous. CDR1 is MNHEY and CDR2 is SMNVEV in the germline V gene (reference sequence). V shed 3 bases and J shed 3 bases, with 12 bases lying between them. The CDR3 is 14 residues long. CDR3 loop: CASSFPGPGYEQYF. CDR3 nucleotide sequence: TGTGCCAGCAGTTTCCCGGGCCCGGGCTACGAGCAGTACTTC.

The table lists this clonotype with many counts. V usage is TRBV27 and J usage is TRBJ1-1; D unresolved. The length of the CDR3 is 14 residues. The ends were cut back, 5 bases at V and 5 bases at J, with 15 bases in the middle. Looked up from germline, CDR1 is MNHEY and CDR2 is SMNVEV (reference sequence). The CDR3 here is CASSPYMGGTEAFF. The CDR3 DNA reads as TGTGCCAGCAGTCCCTACATGGGCGGGACTGAAGCTTTCTTT.

In its sample, this clonotype was seen a few times. This chain connects TRBV29-1 to TRBJ2-5, with D possibly TRBD1 on 5 matching bases. The germline CDR1 and CDR2 sequences are SQVTM and ANQGSEA. V was cut by 5 bases and J by 5 bases, with 9 bases left in between. This CDR3 spans 11 amino acids. CDR3 sequence (DNA): TGCAGCGTTTCAGGGTGGGAGACCCAGTACTTC. It yields the protein CSVSGWETQYF.

This clonotype was picked up many times. The genes are TRBV6-4 and TRBJ2-3; 13 positions agree with TRBD2. V lost 6 bases and J lost 4; bases outside the gene matches: 4. CDR1 MRHNA and CDR2 SNTAGT come from the germline V gene. CDR3 length: 15 amino acids. CDR3 in DNA: TGTGCCAGCAGCCCCGGGACTAGCGGGGCAGATACGCAGTATTTT. The encoded protein is CASSPGTSGADTQYF.

This clonotype was detected ten times or more. The J gene is TRBJ2-7, the V gene TRBV12-3 or TRBV12-4, with 10 positions matching TRBD2. J was trimmed by 3 bases and V by 2 bases; bases with no gene match: 4. This CDR3 comprises 15 residues. The CDR3 spells CASSLSASGGYEQYF. The CDR3 region has the DNA TGTGCCAGCAGTTTATCGGCTAGCGGGGGCTACGAGCAGTACTTC.

The chain combines TRBV7-3 with TRBJ2-1; TRBD2 agrees at 14 bases. Germline CDR1 and CDR2: SGHTA and FQGTGA. The CDR3 sequence is 20 residues long. The junction had 11 bases not matched to a gene; V was cut back by 4 bases and J by 0 bases. In DNA form, the CDR3 reads TGTGCCAGCAGCTCCCCGGGACTAGCGGGGGCGATAAGCTCCTACAATGAGCAGTTCTTC. It yields the protein CASSSPGLAGAISSYNEQFF.

The gene calls are TRBV7-9 and TRBJ2-7; possibly TRBD1 for D (5 bases). This CDR3 has 12 amino acids. Trimming took 5 bases from V and 5 from J, leaving 10 bases between them. Germline assignment: CDR1 SEHNR and CDR2 FQNEAQ (reference sequence). The CDR3 protein is CASSQDTHEQYF. CDR3 sequence (DNA): TGTGCCAGCAGCCAGGACACCCACGAGCAGTACTTC.

The chain links TRBV12-3 or TRBV12-4 to TRBJ2-7, with a tentative D call TRBD2 (6 bases). The CDR3 has 15 residues. Trimming shortened V by 3 bases and J by 0 bases, and 12 bases separated the two germline ends. CDR3 nucleotides: TGTGCCAGCAGTTTTTCCGCGGGGAGCTCCTACGAGCAGTACTTC. It encodes CASSFSAGSSYEQYF.

The chain carries TRBV24-1 and TRBJ1-1; the match to TRBD1 covers 7 bases. This CDR3 has 15 amino acids. The germline V gene has CDR1 KGHDR and CDR2 SFDVKD. The V and J ends lost 4 bases and 1 base, in that order; junction bases with no gene match: 5. In DNA, the CDR3 is TGTGCCACCAGTGACCCGACAGGGTCGAACACTGAAGCTTTCTTT. It translates to CATSDPTGSNTEAFF.

This clonotype has a count of ten or more. The chain joins TRBV19 to TRBJ1-2; tentatively, D is TRBD1 (5 bases). V lost 6 bases to trimming and J lost 4 bases, with 15 bases between them. The germline V gene encodes CDR1 LNHDA and CDR2 SQIVND (reference sequence). CDR3 size: 14 residues. CDR3 in DNA: TGTGCCAGTAGCTTTCAGGGCTATATCTATGGCTACACCTTC. Protein sequence: CASSFQGYIYGYTF. Full variable domain (missing parts from reference TRBV19 and TRBJ1-2): DGGITQSPKYLFRKEGQNVTLSCEQNLNHDAMYWYRQDPGQGLRLIYYSQIVNDFQKGDIAEGYSVSREKKESFPLTVTSAQKNPTAFYLCASSFQGYIYGYTFGSGTRLTVV.